The sequence of this T cell receptor beta chain was determined in a study of early stage breast cancer tumors. Study as a whole: Of around 16 invasive breast tumors, about a dozen were hormone receptor-positive, HER2-negative.

TCRdb keeps only in-frame clones here, not all; method: immunoSEQ multiplex PCR. The sample records tens of thousands of clones, approximately 79% being singletons. Remarks on this clone: The antigen remains undetermined.

The germline V gene has CDR1 MNHNS and CDR2 SASEGT. V lost 2 bases, J lost 4 bases, and 3 bases lay in between. The CDR3 length is 11 residues. The study's findings and limits: Comparing each tissue with blood distinguished tumor from normal in about 85% of the 16 patients. Tumors had approximately 2.4-fold higher T cell density than normal breast.

The chain carries TRBV6-1 and TRBJ2-7; D is uncertain. The clonotype was recovered from a person aged 55 to 75 with breast cancer. Sequenced sample: blood. This chain's CDR3 is CASSERYEQYF. DNA of the CDR3: TGTGCCAGCAGTGAAAGATACGAGCAGTACTTC.